The 25 T cell receptor beta chains listed next were all sequenced from one sample in a study of T-cell memory formation after mild COVID-19. TCRdb reanalysed the 5' RACE reads using MiXCR and keeps one entry per CDR3 protein. The sample holds some 320,000 distinct CDR3 sequences, approximately 16% seen once. The specimen was PBMCs or a T cell subset sorted from them (not recorded which). These receptors came from a man between 18 and 35 years old who had mild COVID-19 (a few samples of this study predate the infection). Cell type and time point are not known.

This clonotype was counted a few times. The chain joins TRBV10-1 to TRBJ2-7, with 8 bases that match TRBD1. Losses at the gene ends were 8 bases for V and 4 bases for J; bases not matched to a gene: 7. Germline values: CDR1 WNHNN, CDR2 SYGVQD (reference sequence). This CDR3 has 13 amino acids. CDR3 coding DNA: TGCGCCAGCGCCAGGACAGGGAGTTACGAGCAGTACTTC. The encoded protein is CASARTGSYEQYF.

This clonotype was found many times. The V and J genes are TRBV5-1 and TRBJ2-7, with TRBD2 matching 11 bases. The CDR3 length is 14 residues. CDR1 is SGHRS and CDR2 is YFSETQ in the germline V gene. Losses at the gene ends were 4 bases for V and 3 bases for J; bases not matched to a gene: 3. The CDR3 here is CASSGTSGGYEQYF. The DNA of the CDR3 is TGCGCCAGCAGCGGAACTAGCGGGGGCTACGAGCAGTACTTC.

V gene TRBV27 combines with J gene TRBJ1-6, with D possibly TRBD1 on 6 matching bases. V lost 5 bases, J lost 0 bases, and 14 bases lay in between. In germline, CDR1 is MNHEY, CDR2 SMNVEV (reference sequence). This CDR3 has 17 residues. The CDR3 loop is CASSPGHLSSYNSPLHF. The CDR3 DNA sequence: TGTGCCAGCAGTCCGGGACATCTGAGCTCCTATAATTCACCCCTCCACTTT.

This clonotype was recorded many times. V gene TRBV4-1 combines with J gene TRBJ2-7, with 10 bases aligning to TRBD1. This CDR3 contains 14 residues. Germline-derived CDR1 and CDR2 are MGHRA and YSYEKL. Trimming cost V 3 bases and J 4 bases; bases outside gene matches: 3. CDR3 loop: CASSQGTGDYEQYF. The CDR3 nucleotides are TGCGCCAGCAGCCAGGGGACAGGGGATTACGAGCAGTACTTC.

Only a few counts were recorded for this clonotype. The chain combines TRBV2 with TRBJ2-7; D call uncertain. CDR1 is SNHLY, CDR2 FYNNEI, per germline. The CDR3 runs to 15 residues. Trimming left V 1 base short and J 9 bases short, with 19 bases between. This CDR3 is CASSEEGYQRAVQYV. DNA of the CDR3: TGTGCCAGCAGTGAAGAGGGATACCAACGGGCTGTGCAGTACGTC.

The sample holds a few counts of this clonotype. The chain combines TRBV5-1 with TRBJ2-6, with D maybe TRBD2 (6 bases). Germline V gene data show CDR1 as SGHRS and CDR2 as YFSETQ. CDR3 length: 18 residues. V gave up 0 bases and J gave up 3 bases, with 16 bases separating them. CDR3 residues: CASSLVGGSGVGANVLTF. The DNA of the CDR3 is TGCGCCAGCAGCTTGGTTGGTGGTTCGGGGGTTGGGGCCAACGTCCTGACTTTC.

This clonotype occurred many times. The CDR3 is CASRADYGYTF. CDR3 DNA: TGTGCCAGCAGGGCGGACTATGGCTACACCTTC. The V gene is TRBV6-5, the J gene TRBJ1-2; D is uncertain. The V end was cut by 6 bases, the J end by 3 bases, with 5 bases between. The CDR3 is made up of 11 amino acids. Looked up from germline, CDR1 is MNHEY and CDR2 is SVGAGI.

Concerning this clonotype: The germline gene is not matched at one end of the junction; a read error may be the cause. This chain links TRBV15 with TRBJ1-2; D gene ambiguous. CDR3 length equals 12 residues. From germline, CDR1 is LNHNV and CDR2 YYDKDF (reference sequence). The CDR3 DNA follows: TGTGCCACCAGCACAGCTAATTATGGCTACACCTTC. Protein: CATSTANYGYTF.

This CDR3 is CASSFGGSYNEQFF. CDR3 DNA sequence: TGTGCCAGCAGTTTTGGCGGGAGCTACAATGAGCAGTTCTTC. The chain employs TRBV27 and TRBJ2-1, with TRBD2 matching over 7 bases. The CDR3 extends over 14 amino acids. Trimming removed 3 bases from V and 3 bases from J; junction bases left unmatched: 2. Germline V gene data show CDR1 as MNHEY and CDR2 as SMNVEV (reference sequence).

This clonotype was seen only a few times. V and J are TRBV6-5 and TRBJ2-2, with a weak D call TRBD1 (5 bases). In germline, CDR1 is MNHEY, CDR2 SVGAGI. V dropped 6 bases and J dropped 4 bases, with 9 bases sitting between them. The length of the CDR3 is 13 residues. This CDR3 is CASRAGSTGELFF. CDR3 nucleotides: TGTGCCAGCAGGGCAGGGTCCACCGGGGAGCTGTTTTTT.

The chain joins TRBV9 to TRBJ1-2; D unresolved. V dropped 3 bases and J dropped 4 bases, with 16 bases sitting between them. The length of the CDR3 is 15 residues. Germline V gene lookup returns CDR1 SGDLS and CDR2 YYNGEE. The CDR3 DNA reads TGTGCCAGCAGCGAGAATTGGCAGGTGGGCTATGGCTACACCTTC. Translated, it gives CASSENWQVGYGYTF.

This clonotype appeared a few times. This chain connects TRBV2 to TRBJ2-1; perhaps TRBD2 as D (5 bases). Germline assignment: CDR1 SNHLY and CDR2 FYNNEI. With 5 bases removed from V and 3 bases from J, the gap between germline ends came to 11 bases. This CDR3 comprises 14 residues. The CDR3 region is CASSKSSNYNEQFF. The CDR3 DNA is TGTGCCAGCAGTAAGTCTAGCAACTACAATGAGCAGTTCTTC. Using reference TRBV2 and TRBJ2-1 for the parts outside the CDR3, the full variable domain is EPEVTQTPSHQVTQMGQEVILRCVPISNHLYFYWYRQILGQKVEFLVSFYNNEISEKSEIFDDQFSVERPDGSNFTLKIRSTKLEDSAMYFCASSKSSNYNEQFFGPGTRLTVL.

The chain is built from TRBV10-3 and TRBJ2-1; 7 bases match TRBD2. V was clipped by 4 bases and J by 0 bases; unmatched bases: 0. The germline V gene encodes CDR1 ENHRY and CDR2 SYGVKD. CDR3 length equals 14 residues. The CDR3: CAISGGGSYNEQFF. Written as DNA, the CDR3 is TGTGCCATCAGTGGGGGGGGCTCCTACAATGAGCAGTTCTTC.

The V call is TRBV20-1, the J call TRBJ2-5, with TRBD2 matching over 7 bases. The CDR3 runs 12 residues. Per the germline V gene, CDR1 is DFQATT and CDR2 is SNEGSKA (reference sequence). Germline trimming cut 6 bases from V and 5 bases from J; bases unmatched to any gene: 6. The CDR3 here is CSAKKGGETQYF. The CDR3 DNA follows: TGCAGTGCGAAGAAGGGAGGGGAGACCCAGTACTTC.

This chain links TRBV11-1 with TRBJ1-1, with D hard to call. The V end was cut by 1 base, the J end by 6 bases, with 9 bases between. The CDR3 consists of 13 residues. Germline V gene lookup returns CDR1 SGHAT and CDR2 FQDESV (reference sequence). In nucleotides, the CDR3 is TGTGCCAGCAGCTTAGTCAGAAGGGCTGAAGCTTTCTTT. Translation gives CASSLVRRAEAFF.

This rearrangement joins TRBV6-6 to TRBJ1-5; the D gene is possibly TRBD1 (5 bases). The CDR3 is 16 amino acids. Germline lookup yields CDR1 MNHNY and CDR2 SVGAGI (reference sequence). V was pared by 2 bases and J by 9 bases, with 20 bases between. The CDR3: CASSYQGAEPTLPQHF. The DNA for the CDR3 is TGTGCCAGCAGTTACCAGGGAGCGGAGCCCACTCTGCCCCAGCATTTT.

This clonotype was observed a few times. The chain has TRBV6-2 or TRBV6-3 and TRBJ1-1; 8 nucleotides line up with TRBD1. The CDR3 spans 16 residues. Germline CDR1 and CDR2: MNHEY and SVGEGT. The J segment lost 3 bases and the V segment lost 0 bases, leaving 6 bases of the junction unmatched. The CDR3 coding sequence is TGTGCCAGCAGTTACTCTGTGGACAGGGCGTACACTGAAGCTTTCTTT. Translated: CASSYSVDRAYTEAFF.

This chain joins TRBV7-6 and TRBJ1-1; 7 nucleotides line up with TRBD1. V trimming: 4 bases; J trimming: 0 bases; junction bases outside the gene matches: 11. The CDR3 contains 17 residues. CDR1 is SGHVS and CDR2 is FNYEAQ in the germline V gene. As DNA, the CDR3 is TGTGCCAGCAGCTACTGGCCCGGACAGGCCGTGAACACTGAAGCTTTCTTT. Its protein product is CASSYWPGQAVNTEAFF.

This clonotype was picked up a small number of times. The chain links TRBV6-5 to TRBJ1-2, with TRBD1 as a possible D gene (5 bases). The V gene's germline CDR1 is MNHEY and CDR2 SVGAGI. The CDR3 extends over 16 amino acids. The ends were cut back, 2 bases at V and 3 bases at J, with 16 bases in the middle. CDR3 nucleotides: TGTGCCAGCAGTTACGGCAACTCTGGGGGACACTATGGCTACACCTTC. Amino acids: CASSYGNSGGHYGYTF.

V gene TRBV3-1 combines with J gene TRBJ2-2, with D possibly being TRBD2 (5 bases). V lost 6 bases, J lost 3 bases, and 5 bases lay in between. The CDR3 consists of 12 residues. Looked up from germline, CDR1 is LGHDT and CDR2 is YNNKEL (reference sequence). This CDR3 reads CASRRDTGELFF. CDR3 coding DNA: TGTGCCAGCAGGAGGGACACCGGGGAGCTGTTTTTT.

The chain uses TRBV7-2 and TRBJ1-6, with 9 bases fitting TRBD1. CDR3 length equals 14 residues. The germline gives CDR1 SGHTA, CDR2 FQGNSA. Losses at the gene ends were 5 bases for V and 7 bases for J; bases not matched to a gene: 3. The CDR3 loop is CASSRQGENSPLHF. CDR3 DNA sequence: TGTGCCAGCAGCCGACAGGGGGAGAATTCACCCCTCCACTTT.

This clonotype was counted many times. The chain uses TRBV7-6 and TRBJ2-2; tentatively, D is TRBD2 (7 bases). The CDR3 spans 17 residues. V was clipped by 2 bases and J by 3 bases, with 16 bases between them. CDR1 and CDR2 from the germline V gene are SGHVS and FNYEAQ. Here the CDR3 DNA reads TGTGCCAGCAGCTTAAGGCTCCGGGGGGCGGACACCGGGGAGCTGTTTTTT. Translating gives CASSLRLRGADTGELFF.

The chain uses TRBV29-1 and TRBJ2-7; D may correspond to TRBD1 or TRBD2 (5 bases each). The CDR3 runs to 13 residues. Trimming pared 5 bases from V and 0 bases from J, leaving 11 bases between. Germline-derived CDR1 and CDR2 are SQVTM and ANQGSEA. The CDR3 DNA is TGCAGCGTTCTTGAGGGGACCTCCTACGAGCAGTACGTC. This translates into CSVLEGTSYEQYV.

This chain joins TRBV27 and TRBJ1-2, with TRBD1 matching 8 bases. Per the germline V gene, CDR1 is MNHEY and CDR2 is SMNVEV (reference sequence). The trim removed 5 bases at V and 2 bases at J, leaving 10 bases unmatched. The CDR3 extends over 16 amino acids. CDR3 sequence reads: CASSLRTGLLNYGYTF. For the CDR3, the DNA is TGTGCCAGCAGTCTCCGGACAGGGTTGCTCAACTATGGCTACACCTTC.

This clonotype turned up a few times. The chain carries TRBV30 and TRBJ2-7, with 8 bases that match TRBD2. CDR1 and CDR2 (germline): GTSNPN, SVGIG (reference sequence). This CDR3 contains 15 residues. V lost 4 bases and J lost 1; bases outside the gene matches: 9. As DNA, the CDR3 is TGTGCCTGGACTTTAAGTAGCGGGGCTTCCTACGAGCAGTACTTC. It specifies CAWTLSSGASYEQYF.